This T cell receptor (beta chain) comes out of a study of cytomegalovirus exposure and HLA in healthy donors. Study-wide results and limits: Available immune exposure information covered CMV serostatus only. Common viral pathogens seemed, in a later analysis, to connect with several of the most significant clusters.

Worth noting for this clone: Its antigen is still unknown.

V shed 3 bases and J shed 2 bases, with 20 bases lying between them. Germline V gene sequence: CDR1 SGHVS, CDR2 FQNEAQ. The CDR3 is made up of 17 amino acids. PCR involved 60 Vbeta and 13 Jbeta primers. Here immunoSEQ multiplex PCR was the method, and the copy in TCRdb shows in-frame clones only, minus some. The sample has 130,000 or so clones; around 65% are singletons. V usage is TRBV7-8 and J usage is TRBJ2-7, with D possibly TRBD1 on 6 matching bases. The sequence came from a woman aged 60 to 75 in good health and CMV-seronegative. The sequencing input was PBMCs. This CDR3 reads CASSFVQGPPLPYEQYF. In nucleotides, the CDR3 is TGTGCCAGCAGCTTTGTACAGGGTCCCCCGTTGCCCTACGAGCAGTACTTC.